This is a list of T cell receptor beta chains from one sample in a study of identical twins. TCRdb re-called the 5' RACE reads with MiXCR, one entry per CDR3 protein. The repertoire holds 450,000 or so distinct CDR3 sequences, roughly 26% seen once, with over 2.5% in the top ten. The same sample was also used in a study of T cells expressing NK-cell markers.

Sequencing was done on a sample of CD4+ T cells sorted from blood. All receptors come from a woman younger than 30 in good health. The CDR3 runs from the conserved cysteine through the conserved F or W. The order of the fields is J gene, clone size, V gene, CDR3 protein. Clone sizes are given selectively: once, few, many, or a class where the clone is expanded.

>TRBJ2-3|NA|TRBV2
CASSVRGGPSTDTQYF
>TRBJ2-5|NA|TRBV5-5
CASSLVQWDQETQYF
>TRBJ2-1|few|TRBV6-1
CASTRGNSYNEQFF
>TRBJ2-7|NA|TRBV3-1
CASSQEGVSYEQYF
>TRBJ2-1|NA|TRBV19
CASHPGQGYNEQFF
>TRBJ2-2|few|TRBV14
CASSQDRDTGELFF
>TRBJ2-3|NA|TRBV20-1
CSAGSGRASADTQYF
>TRBJ2-1|NA|TRBV11-2
CASSPIGGADNEQFF
>TRBJ2-1|NA|TRBV3-1
CASSHHGSKGNEQFF
>TRBJ2-6|NA|TRBV5-1
CASSLDGFSGANVLTF
>TRBJ2-5|NA|TRBV20-1
CSAQHKTSGSGETQYF
>TRBJ1-1|many|TRBV20-1
CSAGPNTEAFF